This entry lists 29 T cell receptor beta chains sequenced from one sample in a study of radiation and T cells in renal cell carcinoma. Some clones are missing from TCRdb's copy, which holds only in-frame ones; the method was immunoSEQ multiplex PCR. In the table there are 50,000 to 75,000 clones, approximately 80% of which are singletons. Time point specified: baseline pretreatment blood. Treatment specified: 15 Gy SBRT to primary tumor, nephrectomy 4 weeks later. Sequences were derived from blood, sampled from a patient whose treatment included radiotherapy and nephrectomy. These receptor sequences come from a man aged 60 to 75 with renal cell carcinoma.

This clone was seen a few times. The chain's CDR3 is CASSTAPPPDTQYF. CDR3 sequence (DNA): TGTGCCAGCAGCACCGCCCCGCCCCCAGATACGCAGTATTTT. The genes are TRBV9 and TRBJ2-3; D not certain. The CDR3 is made up of 14 amino acids. Germline CDR1 reads SGDLS; CDR2 reads YYNGEE. The V end lost 4 bases, the J end lost 4 bases, and 13 bases lay between the germline ends. Full variable domain (remainder filled in from reference TRBV9 and TRBJ2-3): DSGVTQTPKHLITATGQRVTLRCSPRSGDLSVYWYQQSLDQGLQFLIQYYNGEERAKGNILERFSAQQFPDLHSELNLSSLELGDSALYFCASSTAPPPDTQYFGPGTRLTVL.

Here the CDR3 DNA reads TGCAGCGTCCAGACAGGAAACTATGGCTACACCTTC. It yields the protein CSVQTGNYGYTF. This chain uses TRBV29-1 with TRBJ1-2; TRBD1 might be the D (6 bases). Germline V gene data show CDR1 as SQVTM and CDR2 as ANQGSEA. V shed 6 bases and J shed 2 bases, with 10 bases lying between them. CDR3 length: 12 residues.

The V call is TRBV19, the J call TRBJ2-3; D not resolved. The CDR3 runs to 15 residues. Germline lookup yields CDR1 LNHDA and CDR2 SQIVND (reference sequence). V dropped 1 base and J dropped 1 base, with 9 bases sitting between them. CDR3 protein: CASSIGVGGTDTQYF. The CDR3 coding sequence is TGTGCCAGTAGTATAGGGGTTGGGGGCACAGATACGCAGTATTTT.

In its sample, this clone was seen many times. The chain combines TRBV6-8 with TRBJ1-2, with no clear D. V lost 8 bases to trimming and J lost 4 bases, with 17 bases between them. This CDR3 comprises 14 residues. Germline values: CDR1 MNHGY, CDR2 SAAAGT. CDR3 nucleotide sequence: TGTGCCAGCCCAGGCCCCCATTCCTCCTATGGCTACACCTTC. It encodes CASPGPHSSYGYTF.

The CDR3 protein is CASSLGQPFLNTEAFF. CDR3 coding DNA: TGTGCCAGCAGCTTGGGACAGCCATTTTTGAACACTGAAGCTTTCTTT. This chain links TRBV7-9 with TRBJ1-1; 7 nucleotides agree with TRBD1. The germline V gene has CDR1 SEHNR and CDR2 FQNEAQ (reference sequence). V dropped 3 bases and J dropped 0; count of bases not matched to a gene: 7. The CDR3 consists of 16 residues.

The chain links TRBV7-2 to TRBJ2-3; 9 bases map to TRBD2. Germline V gene sequence: CDR1 SGHTA, CDR2 FQGNSA. After removal of 5 bases from V and 1 base from J, the junction contained 4 bases not matched to a gene. The CDR3 spans 15 residues. The CDR3 reads CASSPWTSGTDTQYF. CDR3 sequence (DNA): TGTGCCAGCAGCCCTTGGACTAGCGGCACAGATACGCAGTATTTT.

The chain carries TRBV5-6 and TRBJ2-1, with TRBD2 as a possible D gene (5 bases). The CDR3 covers 14 residues. The V end lost 4 bases, the J end lost 9 bases, and 17 bases lay between the germline ends. Looked up from germline, CDR1 is SGHDT and CDR2 is YYEEEE. This CDR3 reads CASSHLRALGEQFF. CDR3 bases: TGTGCCAGCAGCCACCTGAGGGCGCTCGGTGAGCAGTTCTTC.

The chain employs TRBV7-8 and TRBJ1-4; 9 positions agree with TRBD1. With 0 bases clipped from V and 7 bases from J, the junction kept 6 bases outside the gene matches. Germline lookup yields CDR1 SGHVS and CDR2 FQNEAQ. The CDR3 is 16 residues long. CDR3 in DNA: TGTGCCAGCAGCTTAGCCAACAGGGGGCGAGGTGAAAAACTGTTTTTT. Protein: CASSLANRGRGEKLFF.

The chain is built from TRBV9 and TRBJ2-7; 9 bases line up with TRBD1. J was trimmed by 5 bases and V by 1 base; bases with no gene match: 4. This CDR3 is built from 14 residues. Germline V lookup: CDR1 SGDLS, CDR2 YYNGEE. Here the CDR3 DNA reads TGTGCCAGCAGCGTATTGGACAGGGGTCACGAGCAGTACTTC. It codes for CASSVLDRGHEQYF.

V is TRBV5-6 and J is TRBJ2-3; 11 nucleotides agree with TRBD1. V gave up 0 bases and J gave up 4 bases; unmatched junction bases: 10. CDR1 and CDR2 (germline): SGHDT, YYEEEE. This CDR3 is built from 18 residues. CDR3 amino acids: CASSLGWGPGQGADTQYF. The CDR3 DNA follows: TGTGCCAGCAGCTTGGGGTGGGGGCCGGGACAGGGGGCAGATACGCAGTATTTT.

This chain uses TRBV5-1 with TRBJ2-1, with 7 nucleotides matching TRBD1. In germline, CDR1 is SGHRS, CDR2 YFSETQ. This CDR3 is 16 amino acids long. Trimming removed 0 bases from V and 7 bases from J; junction bases left unmatched: 10. Here the CDR3 reads CASSLDRDSLGNEQFF. The CDR3 DNA sequence: TGCGCCAGCAGCTTGGACCGGGACAGTCTGGGGAATGAGCAGTTCTTC.

The V gene is TRBV11-3, the J gene TRBJ2-5; D is tentatively TRBD1 or TRBD2 (5 bases each). In germline, CDR1 is SGHNT, CDR2 YENEEA. V lost 6 bases to trimming and J lost 2 bases, with 7 bases between them. The CDR3 is 12 amino acids. The CDR3 bases are TGTGCCAGCAGTGGGGGTCAAGAGACCCAGTACTTC. Translating it yields CASSGGQETQYF.

In its sample, this clone was seen a few times. The chain carries TRBV6-5 and TRBJ1-2; no reliable D call. V was shortened by 0 bases and J by 8 bases, with 10 bases between the two germline ends. The CDR3 length is 13 residues. Germline loops: CDR1 MNHEY, CDR2 SVGAGI. Here the CDR3 reads CASSYSDYQGYTF. The CDR3, as DNA: TGTGCCAGCAGTTACTCCGACTATCAAGGCTACACCTTC.

This clone appeared a few times. The V call is TRBV30, the J call TRBJ1-2; 8 positions match TRBD1. V dropped 1 base and J dropped 5; count of bases not matched to a gene: 9. Per germline, CDR1 GTSNPN and CDR2 SVGIG (reference sequence). The CDR3 length is 15 residues. The CDR3, as DNA: TGTGCCTGGAGTGCCCCAGGGGGCGGTGGATATGGCTACACCTTC. Amino acids: CAWSAPGGGGYGYTF.

The J gene is TRBJ1-3, the V gene TRBV16; TRBD1 matches 7 bases. With V trimmed by 4 bases and J by 0 bases, 3 bases remained unmatched. CDR3 length: 15 residues. Germline CDR1 reads KGHSY; CDR2 reads FQNENV. The CDR3: CASSLRGSSGNTIYF. CDR3 sequence (DNA): TGTGCCAGCAGCCTCAGGGGGAGCTCTGGAAACACCATATATTTT.

This chain uses TRBV30 with TRBJ2-3; 7 nucleotides align to TRBD2. Looked up from germline, CDR1 is GTSNPN and CDR2 is SVGIG (reference sequence). The CDR3 loop spans 15 amino acids. Germline trimming cut 0 bases from V and 2 bases from J; bases unmatched to any gene: 5. This CDR3 reads CAWSVASGTTDTQYF. In DNA form, the CDR3 reads TGTGCCTGGAGTGTGGCTAGCGGTACCACAGATACGCAGTATTTT.

V gene TRBV5-5 combines with J gene TRBJ2-3; 11 positions match TRBD2. V trimming: 4 bases; J trimming: 0 bases; junction bases outside the gene matches: 13. CDR1 and CDR2 (germline): SGHKS, YYEKEE (reference sequence). The CDR3 has 19 amino acids. The CDR3 DNA reads TGTGCCAGCAGCGGGGGACTAGCGGATCCCAAGACTAGCACAGATACGCAGTATTTT. Protein: CASSGGLADPKTSTDTQYF.

V usage is TRBV9 and J usage is TRBJ2-1, with unresolved D. CDR3 size: 13 residues. CDR1 SGDLS and CDR2 YYNGEE come from the germline V gene. V dropped 4 bases and J dropped 6 bases, with 11 bases sitting between them. CDR3 sequence reads: CASSIAEANEQFF. The CDR3 DNA reads TGTGCCAGCAGCATAGCTGAAGCCAATGAGCAGTTCTTC.

This chain links TRBV30 with TRBJ1-1; possible D gene TRBD1, 5 bases. Germline assignment: CDR1 GTSNPN and CDR2 SVGIG (reference sequence). V lost 2 bases, J lost 4 bases, and 14 bases lay in between. CDR3 size: 14 residues. The CDR3 coding sequence is TGTGCCTGGAGTATCCGGTCGGGGGGCACTGAAGCTTTCTTT. Amino acid sequence: CAWSIRSGGTEAFF.

V and J are TRBV6-6 and TRBJ1-1, with 7 bases matching TRBD1. V lost 4 bases and J lost 10; bases outside the gene matches: 6. The CDR3 is made up of 12 amino acids. Germline V CDR1 and CDR2: MNHNY, SVGAGI (reference sequence). The CDR3 DNA reads TGTGCCAGCAGTTCACGACAGGGAAGAGCTTTCTTT. Translated, it gives CASSSRQGRAFF.

The gene calls are TRBV11-3 and TRBJ2-2, with D tentatively TRBD1 (5 bases). This CDR3 is built from 14 residues. V lost 3 bases, J lost 5 bases, and 10 bases lay in between. Germline-derived CDR1 and CDR2 are SGHNT and YENEEA. The CDR3 region has the DNA TGTGCCAGCAGCTTCAGGGTTGGAACCGGGGAGCTGTTTTTT. Its translation: CASSFRVGTGELFF.

The chain uses TRBV15 and TRBJ2-7; possibly TRBD2 for D (5 bases). The germline V and J ends were trimmed by 1 base and 3 bases, with 10 bases remaining between them. Germline V gives CDR1 LNHNV, CDR2 YYDKDF (reference sequence). The CDR3 loop spans 14 amino acids. The CDR3 loop is CATSRGPGVYEQYF. The CDR3 coding sequence is TGTGCCACCAGCAGAGGTCCCGGGGTCTACGAGCAGTACTTC.

The rearrangement uses TRBV6-5 and TRBJ1-1; 7 nucleotides line up with TRBD1. Germline lookup yields CDR1 MNHEY and CDR2 SVGAGI. Unmatched junction bases numbered 11, after V lost 6 bases and J lost 7 bases. The CDR3 covers 14 residues. The CDR3 DNA is TGTGCCAGCAGGCCAGTCGGGACAGCAATTGAAGCTTTCTTT. As protein: CASRPVGTAIEAFF.

This clone was found a few times. The chain couples TRBV4-3 to TRBJ1-1; D is undetermined. Germline V CDR1 and CDR2: LGHNA, YSLEER. V lost 2 bases and J 0 bases, leaving 10 bases between the germline ends. CDR3 length: 15 amino acids. Here the CDR3 reads CASSQLPPLNTEAFF. The CDR3 DNA sequence: TGCGCCAGCAGCCAACTGCCCCCCTTGAACACTGAAGCTTTCTTT.

V usage is TRBV10-3 and J usage is TRBJ1-2; D is ambiguous. Germline V lookup: CDR1 ENHRY, CDR2 SYGVKD. The V end was cut by 5 bases, the J end by 1 base, with 11 bases between. The CDR3 has 14 amino acids. The CDR3 DNA follows: TGTGCCATCAGTTACGCCGGGGTTAACTATGGCTACACCTTC. This encodes CAISYAGVNYGYTF.

The chain combines TRBV30 with TRBJ2-3; 10 bases agree with TRBD2. Germline V gives CDR1 GTSNPN, CDR2 SVGIG (reference sequence). This CDR3 comprises 15 residues. V lost 1 base, J lost 5 bases, and 6 bases stayed unmatched. The CDR3 region has the DNA TGTGCCTGGAGTGCCCTAGCGGGAGCTGAAGATACGCAGTATTTT. Encoded protein: CAWSALAGAEDTQYF.

This clone was seen only a few times. This chain connects TRBV19 to TRBJ2-5, with 11 bases aligning to TRBD2. The CDR3 spans 15 residues. Germline trimming cut 6 bases from V and 5 bases from J; bases unmatched to any gene: 8. CDR1 and CDR2 (germline): LNHDA, SQIVND (reference sequence). The CDR3 loop reads CASRSTSGVGETQYF. The CDR3 DNA reads as TGTGCCAGTAGGTCGACTAGCGGGGTGGGGGAGACCCAGTACTTC.

This clone was detected only once. The chain employs TRBV27 and TRBJ1-6; TRBD1 aligns across 8 bases. Trimming at V came to 3 bases and at J to 8 bases, leaving 15 bases not matched to a gene. CDR1 and CDR2 from the germline V gene are MNHEY and SMNVEV (reference sequence). The CDR3 contains 18 residues. CDR3 bases: TGTGCCAGCAGTTTGTTCCAGGGGGCAACAGAGGAGGATTCACCCCTCCACTTT. It specifies CASSLFQGATEEDSPLHF.

The gene calls are TRBV6-6 and TRBJ1-2; TRBD1 is a possible D gene (5 bases). This CDR3 comprises 13 residues. Germline assignment: CDR1 MNHNY and CDR2 SVGAGI (reference sequence). V dropped 2 bases and J dropped 8 bases, with 12 bases sitting between them. The CDR3 loop is CASSYNRQGGYTF. The CDR3 DNA reads as TGTGCCAGCAGTTACAACAGGCAGGGAGGCTACACCTTC.